Reported below is one T cell receptor beta chain. The antigen is undetermined. The junction does not match germline at one end; this may be a read error. This entry belongs to a study of breast tumors, draining lymph nodes, adjacent tissues. CDR1 is SGHRS, CDR2 YFSETQ, per germline. This CDR3 comprises 15 residues. Study outcomes and limitations: Tumors had less TCR diversity than lymph nodes, more than nontumor tissue. Tumor T cell lymph node origin was a supported hypothesis, not proven. Findings are consistent with lymph node origin and intratumoral expansion of most tumor T cells. Tumor and nontumor repertoires were significantly more similar in luminal-like than in basal-like breast cancer.

MiXCR was run by TCRdb on the multiplex PCR reads, yielding one entry per CDR3 protein. The sample gives about 22,000 distinct CDR3 sequences, about 41% of which show up once; around 22% is in the top ten. This TCR came from a female donor with breast cancer. Some clones in this sample may be carry-over from other donors' samples. Sequencing used breast tumor tissue. The rearrangement uses TRBV5-1 and TRBJ1-4; D unclear. This chain's CDR3 is CASSYAPGANEKLFF. The CDR3 region has the DNA TGTGCCAGCAGCTACGCCCCCGGGGCTAATGAAAAACTGTTTTTT.